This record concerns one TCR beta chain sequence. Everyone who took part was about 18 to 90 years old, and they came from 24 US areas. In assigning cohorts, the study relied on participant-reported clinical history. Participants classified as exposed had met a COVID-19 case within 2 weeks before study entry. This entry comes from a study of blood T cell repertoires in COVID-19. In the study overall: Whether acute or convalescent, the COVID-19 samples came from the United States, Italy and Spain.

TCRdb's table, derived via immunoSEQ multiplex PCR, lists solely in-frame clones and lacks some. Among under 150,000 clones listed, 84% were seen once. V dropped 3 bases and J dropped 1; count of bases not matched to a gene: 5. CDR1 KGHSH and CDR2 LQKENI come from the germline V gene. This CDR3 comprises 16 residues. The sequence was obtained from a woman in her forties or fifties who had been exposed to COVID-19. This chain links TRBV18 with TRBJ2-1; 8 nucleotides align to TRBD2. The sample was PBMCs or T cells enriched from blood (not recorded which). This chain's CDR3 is CASSPLAGRSYNEQFF. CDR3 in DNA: TGTGCCAGCTCACCTTTAGCGGGGAGATCCTACAATGAGCAGTTCTTC.